This T cell receptor beta chain was identified during a study of molecular identifiers for immune sequencing clone quantification. This CDR3 spans 14 amino acids. The germline CDR1 and CDR2 sequences are MNHEY and SVGEGT. V lost 6 bases and J lost 7; bases outside the gene matches: 7. TCRdb re-called the PCR reads through MiXCR, storing one row per CDR3 protein. The table has a few hundred thousand distinct CDR3 sequences, roughly 23% seen once. The sequence derives from a human donor in good health. Some libraries in this study had Jurkat cell RNA spiked in. Input material: naive CD8+ T cells from blood, with Jurkat cell RNA spiked in. Described subset: FACS-sorted CD8+CD4-CCR7+CD45RA+ naive T cells. The chain is built from TRBV6-2 or TRBV6-3 and TRBJ1-1; TRBD1 matches at 11 bases. CDR3 DNA sequence: TGTGCCAGCAGGGGACAGGGGGTTAATGGTGAAGCTTTCTTT. Encoded protein: CASRGQGVNGEAFF.